This entry is about one T cell receptor (beta chain). The data were obtained in a study of blood T cell repertoires in COVID-19. Background on the study: COVID-19 samples collected from the United States, Italy and Spain covered acute and convalescent phases. PBMCs, B-cell-depleted T cells, or T cells were the source of the cDNA or gDNA that made up the material.

How the authors handled the data: Amplification of reference gene primers provided the estimated nucleated cell counts. Data came from immunoSEQ multiplex PCR; TCRdb stores just in-frame clones and leaves some out. From that table come the V and J calls and clone size; the DNA was used to work out D and trimming. The sample shows some 300,000 clones, more than 75% of them seen only once. The V end lost 5 bases, the J end lost 7 bases, and 15 bases lay between the germline ends. In germline, CDR1 is MNHEY, CDR2 SVGAGI. This CDR3 is built from 14 residues. What was sequenced was peripheral blood. The receptor's source is a man between 70 and 80 years old with acute or convalescent COVID-19. The chain links TRBV6-5 to TRBJ1-5; the D is unclear. CDR3 sequence: CASSPDKDRQPQHF. CDR3 coding DNA: TGTGCCAGCAGTCCAGACAAGGATCGGCAGCCCCAGCATTTT.